The present entry profiles one T cell receptor (beta chain) with its context. The table came from immunoSEQ multiplex PCR; TCRdb's copy has only in-frame clones and leaves some out. The sample shows under 300,000 clones, roughly 76% of them seen only once. The sample comes from a study of cytotoxic CD8 clonotypes in ibrutinib-treated CLL. At the level of the study: Response samples were taken after a median about 12 months of treatment, range 6 to 36.

This CDR3 has 16 residues. The germline CDR1 and CDR2 sequences are SGDLS and YYNGEE. V gave up 2 bases and J gave up 4 bases, with 18 bases separating them. Genomic DNA for TCR beta libraries, 1.5 to 2 micrograms, came from cryopreserved PBMCs. This receptor was obtained from a human donor with chronic lymphocytic leukemia. The J gene is TRBJ1-2, the V gene TRBV9, with a tentative D call TRBD1 (6 bases). Sample: PBMCs, taken at disease progression, from a patient treated with ibrutinib. The CDR3 nucleotides read TGTGCCAGCAGCGTGGAGACAGGAACCGAACTCTATGGCTACACCTTC. Protein product: CASSVETGTELYGYTF.